Following are 30 T cell receptor beta chains from one sample sequenced in a study of blood T cell repertoires in COVID-19. Profiled with immunoSEQ multiplex PCR; TCRdb holds only in-frame clones, not every one. The repertoire holds about 140,000 clones, with around 88% as singletons. Sequenced material: peripheral blood. All receptors come from a woman aged 55-75 years with acute or convalescent COVID-19.

This clone has a single count. The rearrangement uses TRBV6-6 and TRBJ1-2; D might be TRBD1 (6 bases). The CDR3 is 14 amino acids. Trimming cost V 6 bases and J 7 bases, with 18 bases left between them. CDR1 is MNHNY and CDR2 is SVGAGI in the germline V gene (reference sequence). The CDR3: CASSLIRGYGGYTF. The CDR3 bases are TGTGCCAGCAGCCTTATAAGGGGGTACGGTGGCTACACCTTC.

To note about this clone: This sample also contains other DNA sequences that code for the same CDR3. The V and J genes are TRBV30 and TRBJ1-1; D remains unclear. V was clipped by 0 bases and J by 3 bases, with 8 bases between them. CDR1 GTSNPN and CDR2 SVGIG come from the germline V gene (reference sequence). The CDR3 runs to 13 residues. As DNA, the CDR3 is TGTGCCTGGAGTGTGAGGGAATACACTGAAGCTTTCTTT. Translating it yields CAWSVREYTEAFF. The whole variable domain, filled in from reference TRBV30 and TRBJ1-1, reads SQTIHQWPATLVQPVGSPLSLECTVEGTSNPNLYWYRQAAGRGLQLLFYSVGIGQISSEVPQNLSASRPQDRQFILSSKKLLLSDSGFYLCAWSVREYTEAFFGQGTRLTVV.

The chain recombines TRBV7-2 with TRBJ1-1; the match to TRBD1 covers 11 bases. Germline assignment: CDR1 SGHTA and CDR2 FQGNSA. The CDR3 sequence is 15 residues long. V shed 5 bases, J shed 6 bases, and the junction held 8 bases outside the gene matches. This CDR3 reads CASSARDRGGAEAFF. The CDR3 nucleotides read TGTGCCAGCAGCGCCCGGGACAGGGGGGGAGCTGAAGCTTTCTTT.

The V gene is TRBV28, the J gene TRBJ1-1; the D gene is possibly TRBD1 (5 bases). Between the trimmed V and J ends, which lost 6 bases and 0 bases, there was a span of 11 bases. Germline V lookup: CDR1 MDHEN, CDR2 SYDVKM. CDR3 length: 14 residues. CDR3: CASSPTAMNTEAFF. Here the CDR3 DNA reads TGTGCCAGCAGCCCGACAGCGATGAACACTGAAGCTTTCTTT.

This chain uses TRBV27 with TRBJ1-1, with 10 bases lining up with TRBD1. The CDR3 is made up of 16 amino acids. V was pared by 2 bases and J by 4 bases, with 7 bases of the junction left unmatched. The germline gives CDR1 MNHEY, CDR2 SMNVEV (reference sequence). This chain's CDR3 is CASSLRMTGGFTEAFF. The CDR3 nucleotides are TGTGCCAGCAGTTTACGGATGACAGGGGGCTTCACTGAAGCTTTCTTT.

CDR3 amino acids: CASSLPGGSYEQYF. The CDR3, as DNA: TGCGCCAGCAGCTTGCCAGGAGGGAGCTACGAGCAGTACTTC. This chain connects TRBV5-1 to TRBJ2-7, with D possibly matching TRBD2 (6 bases). The ends were cut back, 1 base at V and 3 bases at J, with 11 bases in the middle. Germline CDR1 is SGHRS and CDR2 is YFSETQ. The CDR3 covers 14 residues. Using reference TRBV5-1 and TRBJ2-7 for the parts outside the CDR3, the full variable domain is KAGVTQTPRYLIKTRGQQVTLSCSPISGHRSVSWYQQTPGQGLQFLFEYFSETQRNKGNFPGRFSGRQFSNSRSEMNVSTLELGDSALYLCASSLPGGSYEQYFGPGTRLTVT.

V is TRBV18 and J is TRBJ2-7, with D possibly matching TRBD1 (6 bases). The CDR3 has 13 amino acids. With 6 bases removed from V and 3 bases from J, the gap between germline ends came to 12 bases. The germline V gene has CDR1 KGHSH and CDR2 LQKENI. The CDR3 reads CASSDQGIYEQYF. The CDR3 DNA reads TGTGCCAGCTCGGATCAGGGGATCTACGAGCAGTACTTC.

The V gene is TRBV4-2, the J gene TRBJ1-5; perhaps TRBD1 as D (6 bases). The CDR3 has 16 residues. CDR1 and CDR2 from the germline V gene are LGHNA and YNFKEQ. Deletions cut 0 bases from V and 11 bases from J, with 20 bases between. In DNA form, the CDR3 reads TGTGCCAGCAGCCAAGATGTCACAGGGCGAGTGGAAGCCCAGCATTTT. It is translated as CASSQDVTGRVEAQHF.

The rearrangement links TRBV6-5 to TRBJ1-2, with D tentatively TRBD1 (5 bases). CDR1 and CDR2 from the germline V gene are MNHEY and SVGAGI. The V end lost 4 bases, the J end lost 5 bases, and 14 bases lay between the germline ends. This CDR3 contains 14 residues. CDR3 residues: CASSWRGRPYGYTF. CDR3 nucleotide sequence: TGTGCCAGCAGTTGGAGGGGCAGGCCGTATGGCTACACCTTC.

The V and J genes are TRBV12-3 or TRBV12-4 and TRBJ1-1; D gene uncertain. This CDR3 spans 13 amino acids. V was clipped by 1 base and J by 8 bases, with 11 bases between them. CDR3 nucleotides: TGTGCCAGCAGTTTAGTAATCCTCAGGGAAGCTTTCTTT. Translated, it gives CASSLVILREAFF.

The rearrangement uses TRBV6-9 and TRBJ1-5; 7 positions match TRBD1. CDR3 length: 16 residues. Trimming cost V 1 base and J 6 bases; bases outside gene matches: 9. Germline CDR1 reads MNHGY; CDR2 reads SVAAGI. CDR3 protein: CASSYWRQGVSQPQHF. For the CDR3, the DNA is TGTGCCAGCAGTTATTGGAGACAGGGTGTGAGTCAGCCCCAGCATTTT.

This clone was observed once. V and J are TRBV5-6 and TRBJ2-1; the match to TRBD2 covers 9 bases. V trimming: 0 bases; J trimming: 10 bases; junction bases outside the gene matches: 11. Germline V gives CDR1 SGHDT, CDR2 YYEEEE. CDR3 length: 16 residues. Here the CDR3 DNA reads TGTGCCAGCAGCTTGGAGGCGGGGGGGTCAGTCCGAGAGCAGTTCTTC. It encodes CASSLEAGGSVREQFF.

The J gene is TRBJ2-3, the V gene TRBV5-6; TRBD2 might be the D (6 bases). The germline gives CDR1 SGHDT, CDR2 YYEEEE. This CDR3 has 16 amino acids. Deletions cut 1 base from V and 4 bases from J, with 16 bases between. The CDR3 sequence: CASSLMWRGGADTQYF. DNA for the CDR3: TGTGCCAGCAGCTTGATGTGGCGGGGAGGCGCAGATACGCAGTATTTT.

The J gene is TRBJ2-7, the V gene TRBV6-5, with TRBD2 identical over 7 bases. The V and J ends lost 0 bases and 0 bases, in that order; junction bases with no gene match: 2. Germline V gene lookup returns CDR1 MNHEY and CDR2 SVGAGI. CDR3 length: 15 residues. The CDR3 DNA sequence: TGTGCCAGCAGTTACTCGAGCGGGACCTCCTACGAGCAGTACTTC. Translated: CASSYSSGTSYEQYF.

This clone was seen only once. The chain carries TRBV19 and TRBJ1-2; TRBD1 matches 8 bases. Germline trimming cut 3 bases from V and 4 bases from J; bases unmatched to any gene: 4. Germline CDR1 is LNHDA and CDR2 is SQIVND (reference sequence). The CDR3 has 14 amino acids. The CDR3 is CASSIIGQGYGYTF. For the CDR3, the DNA is TGTGCCAGTAGTATCATCGGACAGGGCTATGGCTACACCTTC.

The V and J genes are TRBV7-2 and TRBJ2-5, with 9 bases matching TRBD1. There are 16 residues in the CDR3. Germline values: CDR1 SGHTA, CDR2 FQGNSA. V shed 1 base, J shed 0 bases, and the junction held 3 bases outside the gene matches. The CDR3 sequence is CASSLGGTGNQETQYF. DNA for the CDR3: TGTGCCAGCAGCTTAGGTGGGACAGGGAACCAAGAGACCCAGTACTTC.

This clone is a singleton in its sample. The genes are TRBV6-1 and TRBJ1-4; D remains unclear. Germline V gene sequence: CDR1 MNHNS, CDR2 SASEGT. Trimming cost V 3 bases and J 0 bases, with 5 bases left between them. The CDR3 is 14 residues long. This chain's CDR3 is CASSDGSTNEKLFF. CDR3 nucleotide sequence: TGTGCCAGCAGTGACGGGTCAACTAATGAAAAACTGTTTTTT.

The chain has TRBV30 and TRBJ1-2, with a possible D match to TRBD1 (6 bases). The CDR3 totals 14 residues. CDR1 and CDR2 (germline): GTSNPN, SVGIG (reference sequence). V was cut by 2 bases and J by 3 bases, with 13 bases left in between. The CDR3 region is CAWSSQGPDYGYTF. The CDR3 nucleotides are TGTGCCTGGAGTTCGCAGGGGCCTGACTATGGCTACACCTTC.

This rearrangement joins TRBV6-5 to TRBJ1-2, with a tentative D call TRBD1 (5 bases). This CDR3 comprises 15 residues. V gave up 8 bases and J gave up 4 bases, with 20 bases separating them. Per germline, CDR1 MNHEY and CDR2 SVGAGI. CDR3 in amino acids: CASVGGGTLFYGYTF. The CDR3 bases are TGTGCCAGCGTGGGGGGAGGGACCCTATTCTATGGCTACACCTTC.

The J gene is TRBJ1-2, the V gene TRBV30; D is possibly TRBD1 (5 bases). The V and J ends lost 2 bases and 6 bases respectively, with 22 bases between them. The CDR3 is 16 amino acids. Germline V CDR1 and CDR2: GTSNPN, SVGIG (reference sequence). CDR3 DNA: TGTGCCTGGAGTCTCCCGGACATCCGGGGGATGGATGGCTACACCTTC. This encodes CAWSLPDIRGMDGYTF.

This clone was seen just once. The chain links TRBV7-2 to TRBJ1-5, with 7 nucleotides matching TRBD1. Germline lookup yields CDR1 SGHTA and CDR2 FQGNSA. J was trimmed by 3 bases and V by 5 bases; bases with no gene match: 4. This CDR3 has 14 residues. The CDR3 bases are TGTGCCAGCAGCCCGGGACAGTACAATCAGCCCCAGCATTTT. Translation: CASSPGQYNQPQHF.

The V call is TRBV7-2, the J call TRBJ2-7; D is ambiguous. V was clipped by 3 bases and J by 5 bases, with 5 bases between them. This CDR3 contains 11 residues. The germline V gene encodes CDR1 SGHTA and CDR2 FQGNSA. CDR3 protein: CASSFVNEQYF. The CDR3 region has the DNA TGTGCCAGCAGCTTTGTAAACGAGCAGTACTTC.

The chain couples TRBV2 to TRBJ2-7, with 7 bases aligning to TRBD1. The CDR3 runs 14 residues. The V gene end was trimmed by 2 bases and the J gene end by 5 bases; junction bases not matched to a gene: 6. The V gene's germline CDR1 is SNHLY and CDR2 FYNNEI. CDR3 in DNA: TGTGCCAGCAGTGAATCGACAGGGATACACGAGCAGTACTTC. This codes for CASSESTGIHEQYF.

The chain is built from TRBV5-1 and TRBJ1-2; the D is unclear. V shed 4 bases and J shed 8 bases, with 9 bases lying between them. The length of the CDR3 is 11 residues. The germline CDR1 and CDR2 sequences are SGHRS and YFSETQ. The CDR3 region is CASSPGLGYTF. The CDR3 region has the DNA TGCGCCAGCAGCCCAGGTTTGGGCTACACCTTC.

V gene TRBV7-2 combines with J gene TRBJ1-6; D uncertain. This CDR3 comprises 16 residues. Deletions cut 5 bases from V and 8 bases from J, with 19 bases between. Germline V gene lookup returns CDR1 SGHTA and CDR2 FQGNSA. CDR3 residues: CASSPRAPGADSPLHF. As DNA, the CDR3 is TGTGCCAGCAGCCCCCGCGCACCGGGAGCGGATTCACCCCTCCACTTT. Filled out from reference TRBV7-2 and TRBJ1-6, the complete variable domain reads GAGVSQSPSNKVTEKGKDVELRCDPISGHTALYWYRQSLGQGLEFLIYFQGNSAPDKSGLPSDRFSAERTGGSVSTLTIQRTQQEDSAVYLCASSPRAPGADSPLHFGNGTRLTVT.

The rearrangement links TRBV3-1 (or the pseudogene TRBV3-2) to TRBJ2-6, with 7 bases identical to TRBD1. Germline lookup yields CDR1 LGHDT and CDR2 YNNKEL (reference sequence). CDR3 length: 15 residues. Unmatched junction bases numbered 2, after V lost 4 bases and J lost 2 bases. Here the CDR3 reads CASSPGTAGANVLTF. The DNA for the CDR3 is TGTGCCAGCAGCCCTGGGACAGCTGGGGCCAACGTCCTGACTTTC.

The chain carries TRBV4-2 and TRBJ2-3, with TRBD2 matching 9 bases. This CDR3 is 18 amino acids long. V lost 0 bases to trimming and J lost 0 bases; unmatched junction nucleotides: 7. Germline CDR1 and CDR2: LGHNA and YNFKEQ. In DNA, the CDR3 is TGTGCCAGCAGCCAAGAAGGAGGGCGGGGGGGAAGCACAGATACGCAGTATTTT. Protein product: CASSQEGGRGGSTDTQYF.

V usage is TRBV28 and J usage is TRBJ1-5, with unresolved D. Trimming shortened V by 1 base and J by 0 bases, and 7 bases separated the two germline ends. This CDR3 has 15 amino acids. From germline, CDR1 is MDHEN and CDR2 SYDVKM. The CDR3 spells CASSLYTNSNQPQHF. The CDR3 DNA sequence: TGTGCCAGCAGTTTATACACAAATAGCAATCAGCCCCAGCATTTT.

The rearrangement links TRBV3-1 (or the pseudogene TRBV3-2) to TRBJ2-2, with TRBD1 matching over 9 bases. V was clipped by 5 bases and J by 4 bases; unmatched bases: 8. In germline, CDR1 is LGHDT, CDR2 YNNKEL (reference sequence). The CDR3 is 16 amino acids. CDR3 protein: CASSDRGTVTTGELFF. CDR3 DNA sequence: TGTGCCAGCAGCGACAGGGGGACAGTGACCACCGGGGAGCTGTTTTTT.

This chain uses TRBV2 with TRBJ1-5, with D possibly TRBD1 on 6 matching bases. The germline V gene has CDR1 SNHLY and CDR2 FYNNEI. V gave up 4 bases and J gave up 9 bases, with 13 bases separating them. The CDR3 length is 13 residues. Here the CDR3 DNA reads TGTGCCAGCAGTGTGACAGGTCCAGCGCCCCAGCATTTT. Translated, it gives CASSVTGPAPQHF.